This record concerns one T cell receptor (beta chain) sequence. Its specificity is not known. For TCR, cDNA came from 5'RACE template switching, which added a universal primer site and UMIs. TCRdb used MiXCR to reprocess the 5' RACE reads, holding one entry per CDR3 protein. The sample yields 280,000 or so distinct CDR3 sequences, about 10% seen once. CDR1 and CDR2 from the germline V gene are SGHDT and YYEEEE. This CDR3 spans 12 amino acids. With 0 bases removed from V and 5 bases from J, the gap between germline ends came to 3 bases. The data originate from a study of T cells after yellow fever vaccination. Study-wide results and limits: Abundant clonotypes from the bulk population could have been carried over as contaminants into FACS-sorted repertoires. Post-booster repertoires again held most primary-vaccination clones (approximately 96% CD4, about 90% CD8).

The specimen was CD4+ T cells sorted from PBMCs, collected 5 days after the yellow fever booster vaccination. The clonotype comes from a man between 18 and 29 years old who received the YFV17D yellow fever vaccine. V and J are TRBV5-6 and TRBJ1-5, with D unresolved. CDR3 residues: CASSLGHQPQHF. The CDR3 DNA sequence: TGTGCCAGCAGCTTGGGACATCAGCCCCAGCATTTT.